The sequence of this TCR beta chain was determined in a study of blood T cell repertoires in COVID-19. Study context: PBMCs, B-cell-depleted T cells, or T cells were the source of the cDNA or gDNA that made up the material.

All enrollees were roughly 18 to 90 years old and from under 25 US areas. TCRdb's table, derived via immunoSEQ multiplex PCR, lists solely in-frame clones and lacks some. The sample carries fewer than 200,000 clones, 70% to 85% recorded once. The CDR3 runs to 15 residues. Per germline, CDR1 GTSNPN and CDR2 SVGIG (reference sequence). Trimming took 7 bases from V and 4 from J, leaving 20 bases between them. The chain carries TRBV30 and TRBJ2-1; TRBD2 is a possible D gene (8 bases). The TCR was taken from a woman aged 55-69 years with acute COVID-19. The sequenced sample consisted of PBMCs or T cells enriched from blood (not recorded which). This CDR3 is CASVGGSGGYNEQFF. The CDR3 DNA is TGTGCCTCAGTAGGGGGCAGCGGGGGTTACAATGAGCAGTTCTTC.